The text below deals with one T cell receptor (beta chain). This entry belongs to a study of blood T cell repertoires in COVID-19. Study background: The United States, Italy and Spain were the sources of the acute and convalescent COVID-19 samples. Sample material is recorded as cDNA or gDNA derived from T cells, B-cell-depleted T cells, or PBMCs.

Method: immunoSEQ multiplex PCR; TCRdb's copy keeps in-frame clones and lacks some. The sample lists around 160,000 clones, approximately 86% seen once, with roughly 2.9% in the top ten. V shed 5 bases, J shed 5 bases, and the junction held 8 bases outside the gene matches. The CDR3 is 15 residues long. Germline CDR1 is SEHNR and CDR2 is FQNEAQ (reference sequence). The J gene is TRBJ1-4, the V gene TRBV7-9, with 7 bases lining up with TRBD1. The sample taken for sequencing was peripheral blood. The receptor's source is a woman in her thirties or forties with active or convalescent COVID-19. The CDR3 DNA reads as TGTGCCAGCAGCACCTGGGACAGTTCCAATGAAAAACTGTTTTTT. Translated: CASSTWDSSNEKLFF.